The 30 T cell receptor beta chains below were found in one sample sequenced in a study of cytomegalovirus exposure and HLA in healthy donors (TCRdb year 2017). Libraries were built with the immunoSEQ multiplex PCR assay. This immuneACCESS table, as held by TCRdb, lists in-frame sequences with V and J called but not all clones. Of the missing ones, under half trace to an unresolved V gene in checked studies; the others have no known cause. In this sample the table shows 150,000 to 200,000 clones, roughly 84% of which occur a single time. More than 6.5% of the sample is held by the ten biggest clonotypes. The material sequenced was PBMCs. The receptors shown here come from a man between 18 and 29 years old in good health and CMV-seropositive.

V is TRBV7-9 and J is TRBJ2-3, with a weak D call TRBD2 (5 bases). Germline V gene data show CDR1 as SEHNR and CDR2 as FQNEAQ (reference sequence). The V end lost 5 bases, the J end lost 2 bases, and 17 bases lay between the germline ends. The CDR3 has 16 amino acids. CDR3 in amino acids: CASSPYMTTVTDTQYF. CDR3 coding DNA: TGTGCCAGCAGCCCATACATGACTACGGTCACAGATACGCAGTATTTT.

The gene calls are TRBV5-1 and TRBJ2-2, with D perhaps TRBD1 (6 bases). CDR1 and CDR2 (germline): SGHRS, YFSETQ. Trimming took 2 bases from V and 1 from J, leaving 18 bases between them. This CDR3 is built from 18 residues. CDR3 in DNA: TGCGCCAGCAGCTTTACTATCCCTGACAGGCTGAACACCGGGGAGCTGTTTTTT. It codes for CASSFTIPDRLNTGELFF.

The genes are TRBV5-6 and TRBJ2-5, with 7 nucleotides matching TRBD2. This CDR3 contains 13 residues. V shed 2 bases and J 5 bases; nucleotides not matched to a gene: 3. CDR1 and CDR2 (germline): SGHDT, YYEEEE. The CDR3 reads CASSFGGRETQYF. As DNA, the CDR3 is TGTGCCAGCAGCTTCGGGGGGAGGGAGACCCAGTACTTC.

In nucleotides, the CDR3 is TGTGCCAGCAGTCATCCCGACACTAGCGGGGCCCCATCGTTCTTC. Protein product: CASSHPDTSGAPSFF. The chain carries TRBV28 and TRBJ2-1; 10 positions match TRBD2. This CDR3 region has 15 residues. Trimming cost V 5 bases and J 15 bases; bases outside gene matches: 16. Germline-derived CDR1 and CDR2 are MDHEN and SYDVKM.

The chain joins TRBV29-1 to TRBJ2-3; 8 bases align to TRBD2. Germline assignment: CDR1 SQVTM and CDR2 ANQGSEA. This CDR3 has 13 residues. J lost 3 bases, V lost 8 bases, and 7 bases had no gene match. The DNA for the CDR3 is TGCAGCTCCCGGGAGGGCCCGACAGATACGCAGTATTTT. Encoded protein: CSSREGPTDTQYF.

The rearrangement joins TRBV7-3 to TRBJ2-1, with TRBD2 matching 8 bases. V gave up 4 bases and J gave up 9 bases; unmatched junction bases: 14. CDR1 is SGHTA, CDR2 FQGTGA, per germline. The CDR3 covers 16 residues. CDR3 DNA: TGTGCCAGCAGCTCTGCCCTCCTCCTAGCGGGTGGTGAGCAGTTCTTC. This sequence encodes CASSSALLLAGGEQFF.

The chain carries TRBV28 and TRBJ1-2, with D perhaps TRBD1 (5 bases). The CDR3 is 16 residues long. The ends were cut back, 6 bases at V and 3 bases at J, with 20 bases in the middle. Germline V CDR1 and CDR2: MDHEN, SYDVKM. CDR3 coding DNA: TGTGCCAGCAGACCTTCGCAGGGAGGTTTGGACTATGGCTACACCTTC. Its translation: CASRPSQGGLDYGYTF.

The rearrangement joins TRBV6-6 to TRBJ2-2; D ambiguous. Trimming stripped 7 bases from V and 4 bases from J, with 10 bases between. The CDR3 runs 13 residues. The germline V gene encodes CDR1 MNHNY and CDR2 SVGAGI (reference sequence). CDR3 in amino acids: CASNPSGTGELFF. The CDR3 DNA follows: TGTGCCAGCAACCCTTCGGGCACCGGGGAGCTGTTTTTT.

This chain joins TRBV18 and TRBJ1-5; D ambiguous. There are 14 residues in the CDR3. V was pared by 2 bases and J by 6 bases, with 11 bases between. CDR1 is KGHSH, CDR2 LQKENI, per germline. The CDR3 loop is CASSPDRGVQPQHF. The CDR3 bases are TGTGCCAGCTCACCAGATCGCGGGGTTCAGCCCCAGCATTTT.

The rearrangement links TRBV7-6 to TRBJ2-7; tentative D call: TRBD1 (5 bases). In germline, CDR1 is SGHVS, CDR2 FNYEAQ. This CDR3 has 13 amino acids. Trimming removed 0 bases at V and 5 bases at J, with 8 bases between. Written as DNA, the CDR3 is TGTGCCAGCAGCTTAGCGTCCAGGGACGAGCAGTACTTC. Residues: CASSLASRDEQYF.

This chain connects TRBV15 to TRBJ2-1, with a weak D call TRBD2 (5 bases). The V and J ends lost 3 bases and 7 bases respectively, with 7 bases between them. The CDR3 runs to 12 residues. In germline, CDR1 is LNHNV, CDR2 YYDKDF (reference sequence). Here the CDR3 DNA reads TGTGCCACCAGCAGGGACTGGAATGAGCAGTTCTTC. Its translation: CATSRDWNEQFF.

The rearrangement links TRBV13 to TRBJ2-3; the D gene is possibly TRBD1 (6 bases). The germline V gene encodes CDR1 PRHDT and CDR2 FYEKMQ (reference sequence). The CDR3 runs to 15 residues. V shed 5 bases and J shed 0 bases, with 12 bases lying between them. CDR3 in amino acids: CASSKGQISTDTQYF. CDR3 DNA: TGTGCCAGCAGCAAAGGACAGATTAGCACAGATACGCAGTATTTT. The whole variable domain, filled in from reference TRBV13 and TRBJ2-3, reads AAGVIQSPRHLIKEKRETATLKCYPIPRHDTVYWYQQGPGQDPQFLISFYEKMQSDKGSIPDRFSAQQFSDYHSELNMSSLELGDSALYFCASSKGQISTDTQYFGPGTRLTVL.

This clone is a singleton in its sample. J is TRBJ1-1 and V is TRBV30; D is unclear. CDR3 length equals 13 residues. The germline V gene encodes CDR1 GTSNPN and CDR2 SVGIG (reference sequence). The V and J ends lost 1 base and 5 bases respectively, with 11 bases between them. CDR3 sequence reads: CAWSEREATEAFF. Written as DNA, the CDR3 is TGTGCCTGGAGTGAACGGGAGGCGACTGAAGCTTTCTTT.

The CDR3 here is CASSQGGLADDNEQFF. In nucleotides, the CDR3 is TGTGCCAGCTCCCAAGGGGGACTAGCGGATGACAATGAGCAGTTCTTC. This chain connects TRBV27 to TRBJ2-1; 11 bases are shared with TRBD2. The CDR3 consists of 16 residues. Looked up from germline, CDR1 is MNHEY and CDR2 is SMNVEV (reference sequence). After removal of 8 bases from V and 5 bases from J, the junction contained 11 bases not matched to a gene.

The chain is built from TRBV4-1 and TRBJ2-5; tentatively, D is TRBD1 (5 bases). Trimming removed 3 bases from V and 7 bases from J, with 15 bases in between. Germline V gene sequence: CDR1 MGHRA, CDR2 YSYEKL. The CDR3 spans 14 residues. The CDR3 bases are TGCGCCAGCAGCCATGATGCAGGGTTTGCGACCCAGTACTTC. Translating gives CASSHDAGFATQYF.

The gene calls are TRBV27 and TRBJ1-4; D possibly corresponds to TRBD1 (6 bases). Trimming stripped 2 bases from V and 4 bases from J, with 14 bases between. Germline CDR1 MNHEY, CDR2 SMNVEV (reference sequence). The CDR3 contains 16 residues. The chain's CDR3 is CASSLGLDRINEKLFF. CDR3 sequence (DNA): TGTGCCAGCAGTTTAGGTCTGGACAGAATTAATGAAAAACTGTTTTTT. Using reference TRBV27 and TRBJ1-4 for the parts outside the CDR3, the full variable domain is EAQVTQNPRYLITVTGKKLTVTCSQNMNHEYMSWYRQDPGLGLRQIYYSMNVEVTDKGDVPEGYKVSRKEKRNFPLILESPSPNQTSLYFCASSLGLDRINEKLFFGSGTQLSVL.

The chain uses TRBV5-6 and TRBJ2-7, with 9 bases fitting TRBD1. Germline CDR1 reads SGHDT; CDR2 reads YYEEEE. The CDR3 loop spans 15 amino acids. Trimming removed 4 bases from V and 1 base from J; junction bases left unmatched: 6. CDR3 sequence (DNA): TGTGCCAGCAGCCTATCCGGGACAGGGTCCTACGAGCAGTACTTC. Its translation is CASSLSGTGSYEQYF.

The chain links TRBV9 to TRBJ2-7; 8 bases fit TRBD1. Germline values: CDR1 SGDLS, CDR2 YYNGEE. The junction had 3 bases not matched to a gene; V was cut back by 3 bases and J by 1 base. This CDR3 is built from 14 residues. The DNA of the CDR3 is TGTGCCAGCAGCGCCCGGGACAGGTCCTACGAGCAGTACTTC. This sequence encodes CASSARDRSYEQYF.

This clone was detected once. The gene calls are TRBV4-2 and TRBJ2-7; 7 bases match TRBD2. Germline V lookup: CDR1 LGHNA, CDR2 YNFKEQ. CDR3 length: 16 residues. V lost 4 bases, J lost 2 bases, and 11 bases stayed unmatched. The CDR3 region is CASSPSSASGPYEQYF. CDR3 DNA: TGTGCCAGCAGCCCATCTTCGGCTAGCGGCCCCTACGAGCAGTACTTC.

The chain recombines TRBV2 with TRBJ2-7; possibly TRBD1 for D (6 bases). CDR1 and CDR2 (germline): SNHLY, FYNNEI. The CDR3 has 15 residues. V lost 3 bases and J 0 bases, leaving 12 bases between the germline ends. Here the CDR3 DNA reads TGTGCCAGCAGTGACCCCAGGGGTAGCTCCTACGAGCAGTACTTC. Translating it yields CASSDPRGSSYEQYF.

The V gene is TRBV27, the J gene TRBJ2-5; TRBD2 aligns across 8 bases. Trimming took 5 bases from V and 5 from J; bases not matched to a gene: 10. Germline-derived CDR1 and CDR2 are MNHEY and SMNVEV (reference sequence). The CDR3 has 15 residues. The CDR3 nucleotides are TGTGCCAGCAGTCGGAGCGGGAGAAGCTGGGAGACCCAGTACTTC. Protein: CASSRSGRSWETQYF.

A remark on this clone: At one boundary the junction diverges from the germline segment, which might be a read error. The rearrangement joins TRBV30 to TRBJ2-1; D is possibly TRBD2 (7 bases). Looked up from germline, CDR1 is GTSNPN and CDR2 is SVGIG (reference sequence). CDR3 size: 13 residues. CDR3 sequence: CARRGGSYNEQFF. The DNA of the CDR3 is TGTGCCCGGAGGGGGGGCTCCTACAATGAGCAGTTCTTC.

The genes are TRBV2 and TRBJ2-7, with 8 bases lining up with TRBD1. Per germline, CDR1 SNHLY and CDR2 FYNNEI. The CDR3 runs 12 residues. The trim removed 9 bases at V and 4 bases at J, leaving 5 bases unmatched. CDR3 sequence: CASRQGRYEQYF. DNA of the CDR3: TGTGCCAGTCGACAGGGGAGGTACGAGCAGTACTTC. The full variable domain, rest sourced from reference TRBV2 and TRBJ2-7, is EPEVTQTPSHQVTQMGQEVILRCVPISNHLYFYWYRQILGQKVEFLVSFYNNEISEKSEIFDDQFSVERPDGSNFTLKIRSTKLEDSAMYFCASRQGRYEQYFGPGTRLTVT.

The rearrangement links TRBV27 to TRBJ2-5, with 7 nucleotides matching TRBD1. The V gene's germline CDR1 is MNHEY and CDR2 SMNVEV (reference sequence). The J segment lost 5 bases and the V segment lost 6 bases, leaving 9 bases of the junction unmatched. There are 14 residues in the CDR3. CDR3 amino acids: CASSLSWDSETQYF. The CDR3 nucleotides are TGTGCCAGCAGCCTAAGTTGGGACAGTGAGACCCAGTACTTC.

The chain is built from TRBV11-2 and TRBJ2-7; 13 nucleotides match TRBD2. This CDR3 has 15 amino acids. Trimming removed 1 base from V and 5 bases from J; junction bases left unmatched: 2. Germline V gene data show CDR1 as SGHAT and CDR2 as FQNNGV. CDR3 amino acids: CASSLGTSGRHEQYF. The DNA for the CDR3 is TGTGCCAGCAGCTTAGGGACTAGCGGGAGACACGAGCAGTACTTC.

This clone was observed a few times. The J gene is TRBJ1-1, the V gene TRBV2, with unresolved D. Germline assignment: CDR1 SNHLY and CDR2 FYNNEI. The CDR3 spans 15 residues. Between the trimmed V and J ends, which lost 8 bases and 0 bases, there was a span of 16 bases. CDR3 protein: CASGLGGGMNTEAFF. Written as DNA, the CDR3 is TGTGCCAGCGGACTTGGCGGAGGGATGAACACTGAAGCTTTCTTT. The whole variable domain, filled in from reference TRBV2 and TRBJ1-1, reads EPEVTQTPSHQVTQMGQEVILRCVPISNHLYFYWYRQILGQKVEFLVSFYNNEISEKSEIFDDQFSVERPDGSNFTLKIRSTKLEDSAMYFCASGLGGGMNTEAFFGQGTRLTVV.

The V call is TRBV27, the J call TRBJ2-7; D is undetermined. In germline, CDR1 is MNHEY, CDR2 SMNVEV (reference sequence). V was pared by 0 bases and J by 0 bases, with 3 bases between. The CDR3 consists of 13 residues. The CDR3 DNA reads as TGTGCCAGCAGTTTATCCCTCTCCTACGAGCAGTACTTC. This translates into CASSLSLSYEQYF.

V usage is TRBV5-1 and J usage is TRBJ1-1; TRBD1 aligns across 8 bases. Germline-derived CDR1 and CDR2 are SGHRS and YFSETQ. J lost 8 bases, V lost 1 base, and 7 bases had no gene match. The length of the CDR3 is 14 residues. CDR3 amino acids: CASSLWQGAREAFF. The CDR3 nucleotides are TGCGCCAGCAGCTTGTGGCAGGGGGCGCGGGAAGCTTTCTTT.

This chain connects TRBV27 to TRBJ2-2; 9 bases match TRBD1. The CDR3 is made up of 15 amino acids. Germline trimming cut 6 bases from V and 6 bases from J; bases unmatched to any gene: 8. CDR1 is MNHEY, CDR2 SMNVEV, per germline (reference sequence). This chain's CDR3 is CASRYRDREAGELFF. The DNA for the CDR3 is TGTGCCAGCAGGTATAGGGACAGGGAGGCCGGGGAGCTGTTTTTT.

This chain links TRBV6-1 with TRBJ1-5, with TRBD1 identical over 8 bases. The V segment lost 5 bases and the J segment 4 bases; nucleotides outside the gene matches: 1. The CDR3 is made up of 13 amino acids. Germline V CDR1 and CDR2: MNHNS, SASEGT. The CDR3 DNA reads as TGTGCCAGCAGTACAGGGGGGAATCAGCCCCAGCATTTT. Its protein product is CASSTGGNQPQHF.